This TCR beta chain was documented in a study of CD8 T cells in Susac syndrome. Overall study results and limits: A relatively small number of individuals underwent TCR sequencing and HLA analysis.

About this clonotype: Its target is unknown.

The sequenced target, TCR beta, came from blood CD8+ and CD4+ T cells. Healthy donors formed controls matched for age and sex. Roughly 0.45 to 1 ug RNA was reverse transcribed with random hexamers. TCR beta CDR3 was amplified by immunoSEQ multiplex PCR. This amplification extended across 54 Vbeta and 13 Jbeta segments. TCRdb processed the immunoSEQ multiplex PCR reads anew with MiXCR; each CDR3 protein has one entry. The top ten hold around 0.1% of the sample, which has approximately 190,000 distinct CDR3 sequences, 93% seen once. Germline V lookup: CDR1 LGHDT, CDR2 YNNKEL (reference sequence). The CDR3 spans 17 residues. Germline trimming cut 5 bases from V and 9 bases from J; bases unmatched to any gene: 18.

The gene calls are TRBV3-1 and TRBJ2-7; 11 bases align to TRBD1. Sequences were obtained from CD4+ T cells from PBMCs. The TCR was taken from a human donor in good health. DNA for the CDR3: TGTGCCAGCAGCTCCATCCCCGGGACAGGGGGAGCCGCGGGGCAGTACTTC. Protein sequence: CASSSIPGTGGAAGQYF.